This is a list of T cell receptor beta chains from one sample in a study of blood T cell repertoires in COVID-19. Sequencing used immunoSEQ multiplex PCR; TCRdb keeps in-frame clones, though not all of them. This sample yields roughly 350,000 clones, of which about 93% are seen a single time; about 3.5% belongs to the top ten. Sequencing was performed on peripheral blood. These receptors were collected from a woman aged 18-29 years who had recovered from COVID-19. CDR3s include the opening cysteine and the closing phenylalanine or tryptophan. A D gene is named only where the DNA matches it firmly. For some rows the clone size is stated as once, few or many, or as a class when expanded; others skip it.

>TRBD2|TRBJ2-1|once|TRBV2|12
TGTGCCAGCCTTAAGACTAGCGGGAGTGGGTTCTTC
CASLKTSGSGFF
>NA|TRBJ1-3|NA|TRBV4-3|16
TGCGCCAGCAGCCAAGGAGCGGGGGGATCTGGAAACACCATATATTTT
CASSQGAGGSGNTIYF
>TRBD2|TRBJ2-3|NA|TRBV11-3|14
TGTGCCAGCAGCGCGGGAGGGAGGACGGCCACGCAGTATTTT
CASSAGGRTATQYF
>NA|TRBJ1-5|NA|TRBV5-8|15
TGTGCCAGCAGCTACCGAGGGACAAGCAATCAGCCCCAGCATTTT
CASSYRGTSNQPQHF
>TRBD2|TRBJ2-2|once|TRBV11-3|18
TGTGCCAGCAGCTTAGGGCTAGCGGGAGTAAAAAACACCGGGGAGCTGTTTTTT
CASSLGLAGVKNTGELFF
>NA|TRBJ2-2|NA|TRBV6-5|15
TGTGCCACTACCCCGCGAGGAAGGCGCACCGGGGAGCTGTTTTTT
CATTPRGRRTGELFF
>NA|TRBJ2-3|once|TRBV5-4|16
TGTGCCAGCAGCCTCGGACAGTCCGCTAGCACAGATACGCAGTATTTT
CASSLGQSASTDTQYF
>NA|TRBJ1-2|NA|TRBV4-1|13
TGCGCCAGCAGCCTTGTTCGTGGCTCCCCTCCTTTTTGG
CASSLVRGSPPFW
>NA|TRBJ1-1|once|TRBV11-3|14
TGTGCCAGCAGCTTAGCTCGGGGAGACACTGAAGCTTTCTTT
CASSLARGDTEAFF
>NA|TRBJ1-5|NA|TRBV7-9|12
TGTGCCAGCAGCTTAGTGGACTTTCCCCAGCATTTT
CASSLVDFPQHF
>TRBD2|TRBJ2-1|NA|TRBV9|15
TGTGCCAGCAGCCCAGGACTAGCCTCCTACAATGAGCAGTTCTTC
CASSPGLASYNEQFF
>TRBD1|TRBJ1-1|NA|TRBV5-1|13
TGCGCCAGCAGCACCGCAGGGGGCACTGAAGCTTTCTTT
CASSTAGGTEAFF
>TRBD1|TRBJ1-5|NA|TRBV7-6|15
TGTGCCAGCAGCCCCAGCGGTATAGGGGGCCAGCCCCAGCATTTT
CASSPSGIGGQPQHF
>NA|TRBJ1-4|NA|TRBV19|13
TGTGCCAGTAGGGGAGAGGGAAATGAAAAACTGTTTTTT
CASRGEGNEKLFF
>NA|TRBJ2-2|NA|TRBV20-1|11
TGCAGTGCCCCACGGAGGGGGGAGCTGTTTTTT
CSAPRRGELFF
>TRBD2|TRBJ2-1|NA|TRBV2|14
TGTGCCAGCAGTGCTAGCGGGCCCTACAATGAGCAGTTCTTC
CASSASGPYNEQFF
>NA|TRBJ1-1|NA|TRBV7-2|12
TGTGCCAGCAGCCTTCGGACAACTGAAGCTTTCTTT
CASSLRTTEAFF
>NA|TRBJ1-5|NA|TRBV24-1|16
TGTGCCACCAGTGCCTTGGTCGGGGGGCGATTTCAGCCCCAGCATTTT
CATSALVGGRFQPQHF
>TRBD1|TRBJ1-6|NA|TRBV6-4|16
TGTGCCAGCAGCAAAACAGGGGTGTTCTATAATTCACCCCTCCACTTT
CASSKTGVFYNSPLHF
>TRBD2|TRBJ2-3|NA|TRBV5-4|15
TGTGCCAGCAGCATAGCGGGACTCGGGAGGGATACGCAGTATTTT
CASSIAGLGRDTQYF
>NA|TRBJ1-3|NA|TRBV9|12
TGTGCCAGCAGCCCCGAGGGTAACACCATATATTTT
CASSPEGNTIYF
>NA|TRBJ1-1|NA|TRBV7-9|13
TGTGCCAGCAGCTTGGGACTCCACACTGAAGCTTTCTTT
CASSLGLHTEAFF
>TRBD2|TRBJ2-2|once|TRBV9|16
TGTGCCAGCAGCGTAGTTCCTAGCGGGAGTAACGGGGAGCTGTTTTTT
CASSVVPSGSNGELFF
>NA|TRBJ1-4|NA|TRBV5-1|15
TGCGCCAGCAGCTTGTTTGGGAGCCCTGATGAAAAACTGTTTTTT
CASSLFGSPDEKLFF
>NA|TRBJ1-1|NA|TRBV5-4|14
TGTGCCAGCAGCTTCGGCGGTCCGAACACTGAAGCTTTCTTT
CASSFGGPNTEAFF
>TRBD2|TRBJ2-1|NA|TRBV27|12
TGTGCCAGCAAGCGGGGGGCGGATGAGCAGTTCTTC
CASKRGADEQFF
>TRBD1|TRBJ1-5|NA|TRBV11-2|15
TGTGCCAGCAGCTTAACCGGGACAGCGGATCAGCCCCAGCATTTT
CASSLTGTADQPQHF
>TRBD1|TRBJ2-5|NA|TRBV29-1|15
TGCAGCGTAACGGGACAGGGGAGAATAGGAGAGACCCAGTACTTC
CSVTGQGRIGETQYF
>NA|TRBJ2-2|NA|TRBV27|15
TGTGCCAGCAGTTTCCGGCAGGATAACACCGGGGAGCTGTTTTTT
CASSFRQDNTGELFF
>TRBD2|TRBJ2-3|NA|TRBV2|15
TGTGCCAGCAGTACCCTTGCGGGAGTTGGGGATACGCAGTATTTT
CASSTLAGVGDTQYF
>NA|TRBJ1-1|NA|TRBV10-1|13
TGCGCCAGCAGCGCATACTTGAACACTGAAGCTTTCTTT
CASSAYLNTEAFF
>TRBD2|TRBJ2-3|NA|TRBV9|15
TGTGCCAGCAGCGTAAGGGGACTAGGGCCAGATACGCAGTATTTT
CASSVRGLGPDTQYF
>NA|TRBJ1-2|NA|TRBV10-3|13
TGTGCCATCAGTGAGGCACAGAACTATGGCTACACCTTC
CAISEAQNYGYTF
>NA|TRBJ1-6|NA|TRBV25-1|13
TGTGCCAGCAGTGGGGCACCTAATTCACCCCTCCACTTT
CASSGAPNSPLHF
>TRBD1|TRBJ1-1|NA|TRBV27|15
TGTGCCAGCAGTTTAAGGGACAGGGGAAACACTGAAGCTTTCTTT
CASSLRDRGNTEAFF
>TRBD2|TRBJ2-1|NA|TRBV6-2/TRBV6-3|14
TGTGCCAGCAGTTACGGGGGGGATTACAATGAGCAGTTCTTC
CASSYGGDYNEQFF
>NA|TRBJ1-5|NA|TRBV12-3/TRBV12-4|13
TGTGCCAGCAGTTTGACAGAGGATCAGCCCCAGCATTTT
CASSLTEDQPQHF
>NA|TRBJ2-5|NA|TRBV20-1|11
TGCAGTGTCCCCAACCAAGAGACCCAGTACTTC
CSVPNQETQYF
>NA|TRBJ1-2|once|TRBV29-1|14
TGCAGCGTCGTCGTGTCAGCCTACAGAGATGGCTACACCTTC
CSVVVSAYRDGYTF
>TRBD2|TRBJ2-1|NA|TRBV9|18
TGTGCCAGCAGCCCACGCGACCGACTAGCGGGAGTCAGTAATGAGCAGTTCTTC
CASSPRDRLAGVSNEQFF
>NA|TRBJ1-4|NA|TRBV15|16
TGTGCCACCAGCAGAGATTCGGGAGACTGGGTGAAGAAACTGTTTTTT
CATSRDSGDWVKKLFF
>NA|TRBJ2-5|NA|TRBV3-1/TRBV3-2|17
TGTGCCAGCAGCCTAGCCGGCGGGGTCCCCCCAGGAGAGACCCAGTACTTC
CASSLAGGVPPGETQYF
>NA|TRBJ1-1|NA|TRBV19|16
TGTGCCAGTAGTATAAACCCGCCAGGGAAATCGACTGAAGCTTTCTTT
CASSINPPGKSTEAFF
>TRBD1|TRBJ2-3|NA|TRBV15|17
TGTGTCACCAGCAGAGATTTAGGGGGCCCCGCACGGGATACGCAGTATTTT
CVTSRDLGGPARDTQYF
>NA|TRBJ1-2|NA|TRBV27|13
TGTGCCAGCAGTTTTAGGCGGGGCTATGGCTACACCTTC
CASSFRRGYGYTF